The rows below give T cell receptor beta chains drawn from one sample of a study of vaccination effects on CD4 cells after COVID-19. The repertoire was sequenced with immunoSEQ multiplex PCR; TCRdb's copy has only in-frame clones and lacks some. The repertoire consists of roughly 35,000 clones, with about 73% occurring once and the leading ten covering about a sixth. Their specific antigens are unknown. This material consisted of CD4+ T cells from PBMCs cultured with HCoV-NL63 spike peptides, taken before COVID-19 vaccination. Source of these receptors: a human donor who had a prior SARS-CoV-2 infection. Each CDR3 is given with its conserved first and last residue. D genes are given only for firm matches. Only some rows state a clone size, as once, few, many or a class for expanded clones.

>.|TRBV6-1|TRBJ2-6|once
CASSEGVSGANVLTF
TGTGCCAGCAGTGAAGGCGTCTCTGGGGCCAACGTCCTGACTTTC
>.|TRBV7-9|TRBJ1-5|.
CASSLNTHQPQHF
TGTGCCAGCAGCTTGAATACGCATCAGCCCCAGCATTTT
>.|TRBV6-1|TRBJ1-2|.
CASSEMGARYGYTF
TGTGCCAGCAGTGAAATGGGGGCGCGATATGGCTACACCTTC
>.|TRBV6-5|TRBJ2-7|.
CASSYRREQYF
TGTGCCAGCAGTTACCGGAGGGAACAGTACTTC
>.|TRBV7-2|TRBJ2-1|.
CASRRTTGHEQFF
TGTGCCAGCAGGCGGACCACCGGTCATGAGCAGTTCTTC
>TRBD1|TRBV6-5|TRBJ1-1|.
CASRPDRVGTEAFF
TGTGCCAGCAGGCCAGACAGGGTCGGGACTGAAGCTTTCTTT
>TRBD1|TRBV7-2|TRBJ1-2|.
CASSSRPGTANYGYTF
TGTGCCAGCAGCTCAAGGCCAGGGACAGCAAACTATGGCTACACCTTC
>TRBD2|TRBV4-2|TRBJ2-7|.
CASGNLAGNYEQYF
TGTGCCAGCGGAAACCTAGCGGGGAACTACGAGCAGTACTTC
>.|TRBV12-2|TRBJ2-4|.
CASRSPPAAEGNKNIQYF
TGTGCAAGTCGCTCCCCCCCAGCCGCGGAGGGTAACAAAAACATTCAGTACTTC
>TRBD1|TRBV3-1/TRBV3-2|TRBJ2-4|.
CASSEVGTVSRAQYF
TGTGCCAGCAGCGAAGTAGGGACAGTAAGTAGAGCTCAGTACTTC
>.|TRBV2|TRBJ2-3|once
CASSESFVARDF
TGTGCCAGCAGTGAAAGTTTTGTCGCCCGGGATTTT
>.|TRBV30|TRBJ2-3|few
CAWSVTGLDTQYF
TGTGCCTGGAGTGTAACAGGGTTGGATACGCAGTATTTT
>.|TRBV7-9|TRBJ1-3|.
CASSSPGGVSGNTIYF
TGTGCCAGCAGCTCACCGGGGGGGGTCTCTGGAAACACCATATATTTT
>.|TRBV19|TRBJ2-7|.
CASSVAGGSYEQYF
TGTGCCAGTTCAGTGGCAGGGGGGTCCTACGAGCAGTACTTC
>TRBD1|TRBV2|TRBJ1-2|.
CASSRDRVYGGYTF
TGTGCCAGCTCCAGGGACAGGGTTTATGGTGGCTACACCTTC
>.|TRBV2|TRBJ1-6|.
CASSVTWDSPLHF
TGTGCCAGCAGTGTCACGTGGGATTCACCCCTCCACTTT
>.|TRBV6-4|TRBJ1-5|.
CASSFPKQLGNQPQHF
TGTGCCAGCAGTTTCCCTAAACAGTTAGGTAATCAGCCCCAGCATTTT
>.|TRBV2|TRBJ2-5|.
CASSGITPHF
TGTGCCAGCAGTGGGATAACCCCACACTTC
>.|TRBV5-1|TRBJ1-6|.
CASSFGGLDSPLHF
TGCGCCAGCAGCTTTGGGGGGCTGGATTCACCCCTCCACTTT
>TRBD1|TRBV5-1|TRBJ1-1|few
CASSWGTGDNTEAFF
TGCGCCAGCAGCTGGGGGACAGGGGATAACACTGAAGCTTTCTTT
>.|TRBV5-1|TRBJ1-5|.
CASSDGQSNQPQHF
TGCGCCAGCAGCGACGGACAAAGCAATCAGCCCCAGCATTTT
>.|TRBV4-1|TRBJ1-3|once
CASSQGTRATAGNTIYF
TGCGCCAGCAGCCAAGGGACGCGGGCGACTGCTGGAAACACCATATATTTT
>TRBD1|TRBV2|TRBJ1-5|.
CASRPGQGRQPQHF
TGTGCCAGCAGACCGGGACAGGGGCGCCAGCCCCAGCATTTT
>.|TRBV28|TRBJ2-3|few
CASSFGATPSTDTQYF
TGTGCCAGCAGTTTTGGGGCGACTCCAAGCACAGATACGCAGTATTTT
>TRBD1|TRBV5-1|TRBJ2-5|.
CASSGTGVETQYF
TGCGCCAGCAGCGGGACAGGGGTAGAGACCCAGTACTTC
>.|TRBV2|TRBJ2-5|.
CASCDRGETQYF
TGTGCCAGCTGCGACCGGGGTGAGACCCAGTACTTC
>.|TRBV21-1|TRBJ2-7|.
CASSPHPGQRTYEQYF
TGTGCCAGCAGCCCCCATCCGGGACAGCGAACCTACGAGCAGTACTTC
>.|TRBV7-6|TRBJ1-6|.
CASSLNPGREVSPLHF
TGTGCCAGCAGCTTAAATCCGGGCAGGGAAGTATCACCCCTCCACTTT
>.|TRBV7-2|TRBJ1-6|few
CASSGREGSSYNSPLHF
TGTGCCAGCAGCGGCCGGGAGGGGAGCTCCTATAATTCACCCCTCCACTTT
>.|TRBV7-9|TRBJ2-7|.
CASSKSPDSYYEQYF
TGTGCCAGCAGCAAGAGCCCGGACAGCTACTACGAGCAGTACTTC
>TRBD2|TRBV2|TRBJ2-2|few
CASNGLAGGTGELFF
TGTGCCAGCAACGGACTAGCGGGAGGCACCGGGGAGCTGTTTTTT
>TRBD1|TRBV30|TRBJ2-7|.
CAGSQKGAPYEQYF
TGTGCGGGGAGCCAGAAGGGGGCACCCTACGAGCAGTACTTC
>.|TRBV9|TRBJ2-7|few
CASSARPSRDYEQYF
TGTGCCAGCAGCGCTCGCCCTTCCAGGGATTACGAGCAGTACTTC
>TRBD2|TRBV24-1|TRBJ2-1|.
CATSDWTSGRGNEQFF
TGTGCCACCAGTGACTGGACTAGCGGGAGGGGCAATGAGCAGTTCTTC
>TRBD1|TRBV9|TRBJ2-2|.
CASSVVPGQGAGTGELFF
TGTGCCAGCAGCGTAGTACCGGGACAGGGGGCGGGAACCGGGGAGCTGTTTTTT
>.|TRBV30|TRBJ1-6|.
CAWSVGRSFRSPLHF
TGTGCCTGGAGTGTAGGTCGATCCTTCCGATCACCCCTCCACTTT
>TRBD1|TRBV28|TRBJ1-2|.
CASSGQGGAGYGYTF
TGTGCCAGCAGTGGACAGGGGGGTGCGGGCTATGGCTACACCTTC
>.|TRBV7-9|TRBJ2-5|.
CASPPGAIRNQETQYF
TGTGCCAGCCCTCCGGGGGCGATAAGAAACCAAGAGACCCAGTACTTC
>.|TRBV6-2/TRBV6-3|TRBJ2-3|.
CASSDWGRGGTDTQYF
TGTGCCAGCAGTGACTGGGGCAGGGGAGGCACAGATACGCAGTATTTT
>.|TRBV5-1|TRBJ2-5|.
CASSLVGSQETQYF
TGCGCCAGCAGCTTGGTGGGCAGCCAAGAGACCCAGTACTTC
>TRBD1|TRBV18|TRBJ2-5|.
CASSPGTGAEETQYF
TGTGCCAGCTCCCCCGGGACAGGGGCGGAAGAGACCCAGTACTTC
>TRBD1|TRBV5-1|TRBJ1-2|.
CASSLAPDRARSGYTF
TGCGCCAGCAGCTTGGCCCCGGACAGGGCGCGGAGTGGCTACACCTTC
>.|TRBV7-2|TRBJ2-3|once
CASSRRTLTDTQYF
TGTGCCAGCAGCCGGAGGACTCTAACAGATACGCAGTATTTT
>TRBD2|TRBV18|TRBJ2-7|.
CASSPPGSGGALREQYF
TGTGCCAGCTCACCACCTGGTAGCGGGGGGGCCTTAAGGGAGCAGTACTTC
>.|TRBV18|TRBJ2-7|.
CASSPAQNDRDPYEQYF
TGTGCCAGCTCACCGGCCCAAAACGACCGGGACCCCTACGAGCAGTACTTC